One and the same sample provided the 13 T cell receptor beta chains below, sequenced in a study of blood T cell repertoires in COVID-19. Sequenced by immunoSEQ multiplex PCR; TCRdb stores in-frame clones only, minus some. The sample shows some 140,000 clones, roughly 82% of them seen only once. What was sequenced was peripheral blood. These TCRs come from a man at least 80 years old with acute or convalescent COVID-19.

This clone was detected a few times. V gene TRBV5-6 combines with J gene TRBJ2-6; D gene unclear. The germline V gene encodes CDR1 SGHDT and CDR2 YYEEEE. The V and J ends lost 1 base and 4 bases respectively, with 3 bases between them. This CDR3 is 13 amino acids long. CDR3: CASSLPGANVLTF. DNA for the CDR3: TGTGCCAGCAGCTTGCCGGGGGCCAACGTCCTGACTTTC.

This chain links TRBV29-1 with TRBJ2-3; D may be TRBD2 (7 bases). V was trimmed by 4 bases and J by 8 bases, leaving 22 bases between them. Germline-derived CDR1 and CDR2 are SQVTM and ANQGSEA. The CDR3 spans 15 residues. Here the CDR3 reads CSVVGGPLSIGTQYF. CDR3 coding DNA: TGCAGCGTTGTGGGGGGGCCTTTGAGCATCGGTACGCAGTATTTT.

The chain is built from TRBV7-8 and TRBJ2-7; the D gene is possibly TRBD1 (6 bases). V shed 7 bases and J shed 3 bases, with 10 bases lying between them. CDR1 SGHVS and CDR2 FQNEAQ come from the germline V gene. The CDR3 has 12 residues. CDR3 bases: TGTGCCAGCAAAACAGGGAACTACGAGCAGTACTTC. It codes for CASKTGNYEQYF.

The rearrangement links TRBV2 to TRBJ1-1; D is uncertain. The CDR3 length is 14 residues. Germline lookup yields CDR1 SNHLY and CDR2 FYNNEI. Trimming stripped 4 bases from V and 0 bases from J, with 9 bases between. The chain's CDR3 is CASSVAGLNTEAFF. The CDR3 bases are TGTGCCAGCAGTGTGGCGGGATTGAACACTGAAGCTTTCTTT.

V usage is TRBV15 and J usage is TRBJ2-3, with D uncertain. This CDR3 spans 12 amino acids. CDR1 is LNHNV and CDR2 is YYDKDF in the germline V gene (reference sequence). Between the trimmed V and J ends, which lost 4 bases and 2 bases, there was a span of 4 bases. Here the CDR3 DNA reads TGTGCCACCAGCATCAACACAGATACGCAGTATTTT. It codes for CATSINTDTQYF.

CDR3 sequence (DNA): TGTGCCATCAGTACGACAGATTCCGGTGAAAAACTGTTTTTT. Its translation: CAISTTDSGEKLFF. The chain couples TRBV10-3 to TRBJ1-4; possibly TRBD1 for D (5 bases). This CDR3 contains 14 residues. Germline-derived CDR1 and CDR2 are ENHRY and SYGVKD. V was cut by 5 bases and J by 7 bases, with 14 bases left in between.

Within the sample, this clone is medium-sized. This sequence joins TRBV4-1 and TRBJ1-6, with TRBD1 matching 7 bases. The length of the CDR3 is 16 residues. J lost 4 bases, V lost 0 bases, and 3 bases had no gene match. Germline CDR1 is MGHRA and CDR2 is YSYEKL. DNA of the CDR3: TGCGCCAGCAGCCAAGATTGGGGACAGTATAATTCACCCCTCCACTTT. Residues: CASSQDWGQYNSPLHF.

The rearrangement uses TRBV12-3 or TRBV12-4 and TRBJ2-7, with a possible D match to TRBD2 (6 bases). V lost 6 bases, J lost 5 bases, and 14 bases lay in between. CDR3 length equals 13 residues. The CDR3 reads CASRRGPGDEQYF. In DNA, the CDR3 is TGTGCCAGCAGACGGGGACCGGGGGACGAGCAGTACTTC.

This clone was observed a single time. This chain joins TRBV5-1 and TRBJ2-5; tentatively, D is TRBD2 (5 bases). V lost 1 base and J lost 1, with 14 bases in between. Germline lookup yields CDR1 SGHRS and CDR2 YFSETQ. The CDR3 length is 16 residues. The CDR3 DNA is TGCGCCAGCAGCTTGCTAGCAGCCTCCGGCCAAGAGACCCAGTACTTC. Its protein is CASSLLAASGQETQYF.

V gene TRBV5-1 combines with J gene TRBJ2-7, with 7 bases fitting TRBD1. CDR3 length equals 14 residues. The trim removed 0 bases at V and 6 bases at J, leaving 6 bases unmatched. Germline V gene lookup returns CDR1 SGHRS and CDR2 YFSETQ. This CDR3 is CASSLVIQGREQYF. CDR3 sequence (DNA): TGCGCCAGCAGCTTGGTGATACAGGGGCGCGAGCAGTACTTC.

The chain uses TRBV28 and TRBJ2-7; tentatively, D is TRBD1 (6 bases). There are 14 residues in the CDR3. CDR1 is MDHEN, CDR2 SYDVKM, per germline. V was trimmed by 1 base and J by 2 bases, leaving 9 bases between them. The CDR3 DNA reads TGTGCCAGCAGTTTATATGAGGGGGCCTACGAGCAGTACTTC. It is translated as CASSLYEGAYEQYF.

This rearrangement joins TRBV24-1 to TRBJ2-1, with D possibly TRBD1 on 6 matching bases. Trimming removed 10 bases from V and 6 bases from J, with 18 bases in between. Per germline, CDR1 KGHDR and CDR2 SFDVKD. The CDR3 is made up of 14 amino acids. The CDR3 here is CATNDRQTPNEQFF. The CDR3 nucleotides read TGTGCCACAAACGACAGGCAAACTCCCAATGAGCAGTTCTTC.

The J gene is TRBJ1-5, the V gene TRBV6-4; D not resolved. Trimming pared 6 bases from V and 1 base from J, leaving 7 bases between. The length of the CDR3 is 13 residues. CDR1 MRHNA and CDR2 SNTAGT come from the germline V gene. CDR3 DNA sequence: TGTGCCAGCAGCTCGGGAAGCAATCAGCCCCAGCATTTT. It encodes CASSSGSNQPQHF.